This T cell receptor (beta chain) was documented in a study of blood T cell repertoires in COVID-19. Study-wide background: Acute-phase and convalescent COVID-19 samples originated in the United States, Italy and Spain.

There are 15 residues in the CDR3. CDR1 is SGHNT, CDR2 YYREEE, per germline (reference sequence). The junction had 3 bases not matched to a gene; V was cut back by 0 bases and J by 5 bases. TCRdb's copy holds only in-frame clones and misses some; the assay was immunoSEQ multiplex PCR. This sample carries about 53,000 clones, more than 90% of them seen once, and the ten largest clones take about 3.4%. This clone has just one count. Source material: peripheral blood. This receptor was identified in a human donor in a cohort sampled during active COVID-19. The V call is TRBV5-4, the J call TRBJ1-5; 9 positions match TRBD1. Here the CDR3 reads CASSLGGQGHQPQHF. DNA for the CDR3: TGTGCCAGCAGCTTGGGTGGACAGGGGCATCAGCCCCAGCATTTT.